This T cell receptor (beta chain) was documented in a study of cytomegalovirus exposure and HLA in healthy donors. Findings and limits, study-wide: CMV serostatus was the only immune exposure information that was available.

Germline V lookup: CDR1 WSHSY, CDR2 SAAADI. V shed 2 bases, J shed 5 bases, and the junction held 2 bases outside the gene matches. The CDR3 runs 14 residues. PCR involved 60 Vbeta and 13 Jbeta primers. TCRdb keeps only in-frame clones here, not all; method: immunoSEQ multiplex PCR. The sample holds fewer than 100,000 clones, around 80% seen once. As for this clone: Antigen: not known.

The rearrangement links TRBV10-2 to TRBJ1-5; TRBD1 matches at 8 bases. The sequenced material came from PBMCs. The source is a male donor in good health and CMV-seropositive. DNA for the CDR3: TGCGCCAGCAGTGAGGCAGGGGGCGATCAGCCCCAGCATTTT. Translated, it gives CASSEAGGDQPQHF.